Listed here are 8 T cell receptor beta chains from one sample, sequenced in a study of cytomegalovirus exposure and HLA in healthy donors. Profiled with immunoSEQ multiplex PCR; TCRdb holds only in-frame clones, not every one. Among over 120,000 clones listed, 89% were seen once. The sequencing input was PBMCs. These receptors originate from a woman between 18 and 29 years old in good health and CMV-seropositive.

This chain connects TRBV4-1 to TRBJ1-5, with 12 bases fitting TRBD1. The CDR3 runs 19 residues. Germline CDR1 and CDR2: MGHRA and YSYEKL. The V segment lost 2 bases and the J segment 7 bases; nucleotides outside the gene matches: 15. The CDR3 protein is CASSQPLTGTGGRGQPQHF. The CDR3 DNA sequence: TGCGCCAGCAGCCAACCGTTAACCGGGACAGGGGGCCGGGGGCAGCCCCAGCATTTT.

The chain recombines TRBV7-6 with TRBJ1-6; TRBD1 matches at 9 bases. CDR3 length equals 14 residues. V was clipped by 4 bases and J by 9 bases; unmatched bases: 4. Germline V gene data show CDR1 as SGHVS and CDR2 as FNYEAQ. This CDR3 is CASSSGQGSSPLHF. The CDR3 bases are TGTGCCAGCAGCTCGGGACAGGGTTCTTCACCCCTCCACTTT.

V and J are TRBV9 and TRBJ2-5; 9 bases agree with TRBD1. The CDR3 runs to 16 residues. Germline values: CDR1 SGDLS, CDR2 YYNGEE. V shed 2 bases, J shed 1 base, and the junction held 6 bases outside the gene matches. The DNA of the CDR3 is TGTGCCAGCAGCGTCTCCGGGACAGGGCTCCAAGAGACCCAGTACTTC. It translates to CASSVSGTGLQETQYF.

This rearrangement joins TRBV2 to TRBJ1-1; TRBD1 is a possible D gene (5 bases). The V gene's germline CDR1 is SNHLY and CDR2 FYNNEI. The CDR3 runs 12 residues. Trimming took off 4 bases at V and 7 bases at J, with 10 bases between the two ends. For the CDR3, the DNA is TGTGCCAGCAGTGGTCGGGGGGTTGAAGCTTTCTTT. Translated, it gives CASSGRGVEAFF.

The rearrangement joins TRBV28 to TRBJ1-6, with TRBD1 matching over 7 bases. CDR3 length: 16 amino acids. Germline trimming cut 4 bases from V and 5 bases from J; bases unmatched to any gene: 8. Germline V gene data show CDR1 as MDHEN and CDR2 as SYDVKM. The CDR3 here is CASSSSGGSNNSPLHF. Written as DNA, the CDR3 is TGTGCCAGCAGTTCCTCAGGGGGGTCTAATAATTCACCCCTCCACTTT.

This chain joins TRBV7-9 and TRBJ1-1, with D possibly TRBD1 on 6 matching bases. CDR3 length equals 13 residues. Germline CDR1 reads SEHNR; CDR2 reads FQNEAQ (reference sequence). V was clipped by 9 bases and J by 6 bases, with 17 bases between them. The CDR3 region is CARGFDRHPEAFF. As DNA, the CDR3 is TGTGCCAGGGGATTCGACAGGCATCCTGAAGCTTTCTTT.

The sample holds a few counts of this clone. The chain uses TRBV6-5 and TRBJ2-7; 7 bases align to TRBD1. Germline CDR1 MNHEY, CDR2 SVGAGI. Trimming removed 6 bases from V and 5 bases from J; junction bases left unmatched: 10. The CDR3 covers 14 residues. The CDR3 DNA is TGTGCCAGCAGGCCCGACAGGGATGGGAACGAGCAGTACTTC. As protein: CASRPDRDGNEQYF.

CDR3 loop: CASSMIVAGFTDTQYF. The CDR3 coding sequence is TGTGCCAGTAGTATGATAGTCGCAGGGTTCACAGATACGCAGTATTTT. The chain joins TRBV19 to TRBJ2-3; perhaps TRBD1 as D (5 bases). V lost 3 bases, J lost 2 bases, and 15 bases lay in between. Germline lookup yields CDR1 LNHDA and CDR2 SQIVND (reference sequence). The CDR3 totals 16 residues.